What follows are 26 T cell receptor beta chains derived from one specimen sequenced in a study of blood T cell repertoires in COVID-19 (dated by TCRdb to the early 2020s). The protocol used for the library was the immunoSEQ multiplex PCR assay. The clones in this table, taken by TCRdb from immuneACCESS, are in-frame only. Not every clone is retained; where verified, under half of the shortfall comes from an unresolved V gene, and the cause of the rest is unknown. This sample gives some 250,000 clones in total; roughly 84% of them show up just once. The ten largest clones add up to less than 4% of the sample. The sequencing input was peripheral blood. The receptors come from a woman aged 18-35 years with acute or convalescent COVID-19.

V is TRBV18 and J is TRBJ1-2, with 7 bases that match TRBD1. Trimming at V came to 3 bases and at J to 1 base, leaving 5 bases not matched to a gene. Per germline, CDR1 KGHSH and CDR2 LQKENI. This CDR3 has 15 residues. CDR3 nucleotides: TGTGCCAGCTCACCGGGACAGAAACTTAACTATGGCTACACCTTC. This gives the protein CASSPGQKLNYGYTF.

The chain links TRBV19 to TRBJ1-2; a weak D match, TRBD1 (5 bases). This CDR3 is 16 amino acids long. Trimming stripped 7 bases from V and 4 bases from J, with 22 bases between. Germline V gene sequence: CDR1 LNHDA, CDR2 SQIVND (reference sequence). Here the CDR3 DNA reads TGTGCCAGTACCAAAGCCGGGGTGGAGGGGCTCTATGGCTACACCTTC. It translates to CASTKAGVEGLYGYTF.

The rearrangement joins TRBV5-1 to TRBJ2-2; D gene uncertain. The CDR3 length is 16 residues. CDR1 SGHRS and CDR2 YFSETQ come from the germline V gene. The V end lost 0 bases, the J end lost 0 bases, and 9 bases lay between the germline ends. CDR3 DNA: TGCGCCAGCAGCTTGGTCGCGGCTGCGAACACCGGGGAGCTGTTTTTT. Translated, it gives CASSLVAAANTGELFF.

The chain combines TRBV10-3 with TRBJ1-6; 7 bases match TRBD1. Trimming cost V 4 bases and J 2 bases; bases outside gene matches: 8. The germline V gene encodes CDR1 ENHRY and CDR2 SYGVKD. The CDR3 extends over 17 amino acids. The CDR3: CAISAQGQNPYNSPLHF. In nucleotides, the CDR3 is TGTGCCATCAGTGCACAGGGACAGAACCCCTATAATTCACCCCTCCACTTT.

The chain employs TRBV5-6 and TRBJ1-3; no firm D call. V lost 0 bases to trimming and J lost 1 base, with 8 bases between them. The germline V gene has CDR1 SGHDT and CDR2 YYEEEE. The CDR3 has 15 amino acids. CDR3 nucleotide sequence: TGTGCCAGCAGCTTGGTTGGGCTTTCTGGAAACACCATATATTTT. As protein: CASSLVGLSGNTIYF.

The chain has TRBV27 and TRBJ2-2; perhaps TRBD1 as D (6 bases). Trimming took off 10 bases at V and 0 bases at J, with 15 bases between the two ends. CDR1 is MNHEY and CDR2 is SMNVEV in the germline V gene (reference sequence). There are 15 residues in the CDR3. The chain's CDR3 is CATKPGTTNTGELFF. As DNA, the CDR3 is TGTGCCACCAAACCCGGGACAACGAACACCGGGGAGCTGTTTTTT.

The V and J genes are TRBV18 and TRBJ2-7, with a tentative D call TRBD1 (6 bases). Trimming stripped 2 bases from V and 3 bases from J, with 11 bases between. Germline assignment: CDR1 KGHSH and CDR2 LQKENI. The CDR3 totals 14 residues. For the CDR3, the DNA is TGTGCCAGCTCACCAGCCCGGACAGACTACGAGCAGTACTTC. Translation: CASSPARTDYEQYF.

V and J are TRBV5-1 and TRBJ2-1; 9 positions agree with TRBD2. The trim removed 5 bases at V and 6 bases at J, leaving 6 bases unmatched. The CDR3 consists of 14 residues. CDR1 SGHRS and CDR2 YFSETQ come from the germline V gene. The CDR3 DNA reads as TGCGCCAGCAGGATAGCGGGAGAACTCAATGAGCAGTTCTTC. Its protein product is CASRIAGELNEQFF.

V and J are TRBV21-1 and TRBJ2-7; the listed D gene, TRBD2, was not tested against the DNA. TRBV21-1 is recorded as a pseudogene. CDR3 length: 14 amino acids. In DNA, the CDR3 is TGTGCCAGCAGCAAATCTAGCGGGACCTACGAGCAGTACTTC. It yields the protein CASSKSSGTYEQYF.

This clone was detected only once. This chain links TRBV11-2 with TRBJ2-3, with 7 bases identical to TRBD2. After removal of 0 bases from V and 3 bases from J, the junction contained 6 bases not matched to a gene. This CDR3 comprises 16 residues. Germline V gene sequence: CDR1 SGHAT, CDR2 FQNNGV. The CDR3 bases are TGTGCCAGCAGCTTAGAGCGACTAGCTTGGACAGATACGCAGTATTTT. Translation gives CASSLERLAWTDTQYF.

The chain couples TRBV7-9 to TRBJ2-1; TRBD1 matches 8 bases. The CDR3 length is 16 residues. The germline gives CDR1 SEHNR, CDR2 FQNEAQ (reference sequence). Trimming at V came to 5 bases and at J to 0 bases, leaving 6 bases not matched to a gene. This chain's CDR3 is CASSHPGTGSYNEQFF. The CDR3 coding sequence is TGTGCCAGCAGCCATCCAGGGACAGGCTCCTACAATGAGCAGTTCTTC. Looking up the rest from reference TRBV7-9 and TRBJ2-1 gives the full variable domain: DTGVSQNPRHKITKRGQNVTFRCDPISEHNRLYWYRQTLGQGPEFLTYFQNEAQLEKSRLLSDRFSAERPKGSFSTLEIQRTEQGDSAMYLCASSHPGTGSYNEQFFGPGTRLTVL.

This chain joins TRBV24-1 and TRBJ1-1, with D tentatively TRBD1 (6 bases). Germline V gene lookup returns CDR1 KGHDR and CDR2 SFDVKD. The CDR3 is made up of 13 amino acids. V was clipped by 2 bases and J by 10 bases, with 13 bases between them. CDR3 sequence reads: CATSDSRGFGAFF. CDR3 nucleotide sequence: TGTGCCACCAGTGATTCGAGGGGGTTTGGAGCTTTCTTT.

The chain has TRBV28 and TRBJ1-4; D possibly corresponds to TRBD1 (5 bases). V was clipped by 6 bases and J by 8 bases, with 19 bases between them. The CDR3 loop spans 15 amino acids. CDR1 and CDR2 from the germline V gene are MDHEN and SYDVKM. DNA of the CDR3: TGTGCCAGCAGCCTTGGCGGGGGGGATCTCGAAAAACTGTTTTTT. This sequence encodes CASSLGGGDLEKLFF. Drawing the rest from reference TRBV28 and TRBJ1-4, the complete variable domain is DVKVTQSSRYLVKRTGEKVFLECVQDMDHENMFWYRQDPGLGLRLIYFSYDVKMKEKGDIPEGYSVSREKKERFSLILESASTNQTSMYLCASSLGGGDLEKLFFGSGTQLSVL.

The V call is TRBV28, the J call TRBJ2-2; TRBD1 is a possible D gene (5 bases). Trimming took off 1 base at V and 4 bases at J, with 13 bases between the two ends. CDR3 size: 16 residues. Germline CDR1 is MDHEN and CDR2 is SYDVKM. For the CDR3, the DNA is TGTGCCAGCAGTTTATCCCCAGGGTTCAGCACCGGGGAGCTGTTTTTT. As protein: CASSLSPGFSTGELFF.

As concerns this clone: With a much larger clone just one base away, this may be a read error. This sequence joins TRBV28 and TRBJ1-3, with D maybe TRBD1 (5 bases). Trimming left V 2 bases short and J 2 bases short, with 7 bases between. The CDR3 consists of 14 residues. CDR1 and CDR2 (germline): MDHEN, SYDVKM. CDR3 in DNA: TGTGCCAGCAGTTTAGGCAGGGCTGGAAACACCATATATTTT. It yields the protein CASSLGRAGNTIYF.

The V and J genes are TRBV9 and TRBJ2-3; D is uncertain. Trimming cost V 0 bases and J 6 bases, with 14 bases left between them. Germline CDR1 reads SGDLS; CDR2 reads YYNGEE. This CDR3 spans 15 amino acids. The CDR3 region is CASSVEERLWDTQYF. The CDR3 bases are TGTGCCAGCAGCGTAGAAGAGCGTCTTTGGGATACGCAGTATTTT.

V usage is TRBV5-1 and J usage is TRBJ2-3; TRBD1 agrees at 7 bases. The CDR3 runs to 16 residues. The V gene end was trimmed by 3 bases and the J gene end by 0 bases; junction bases not matched to a gene: 7. CDR1 SGHRS and CDR2 YFSETQ come from the germline V gene. CDR3 sequence reads: CASSSGQVLSTDTQYF. In nucleotides, the CDR3 is TGCGCCAGCAGCTCCGGACAGGTTCTCAGCACAGATACGCAGTATTTT.

This sequence joins TRBV20-1 and TRBJ1-2; D unresolved. Trimming stripped 7 bases from V and 3 bases from J, with 9 bases between. The CDR3 contains 11 residues. CDR1 DFQATT and CDR2 SNEGSKA come from the germline V gene (reference sequence). The CDR3 is CSEMSYYGYTF. The CDR3 DNA is TGCAGTGAAATGTCGTACTATGGCTACACCTTC.

The chain employs TRBV7-9 and TRBJ2-7; 7 nucleotides match TRBD1. Germline V CDR1 and CDR2: SEHNR, FQNEAQ (reference sequence). This CDR3 contains 14 residues. The V and J ends lost 4 bases and 2 bases, in that order; junction bases with no gene match: 5. CDR3 loop: CASSWDSAAYEQYF. CDR3 nucleotide sequence: TGTGCCAGCAGCTGGGACAGCGCGGCCTACGAGCAGTACTTC.

The V gene is TRBV7-2, the J gene TRBJ2-2; 8 bases map to TRBD2. V trimming: 3 bases; J trimming: 0 bases; junction bases outside the gene matches: 0. This CDR3 comprises 15 residues. Germline assignment: CDR1 SGHTA and CDR2 FQGNSA. CDR3 amino acids: CASSFGGANTGELFF. In DNA form, the CDR3 reads TGTGCCAGCAGCTTCGGGGGGGCGAACACCGGGGAGCTGTTTTTT.

This clone was recorded once. J is TRBJ1-4 and V is TRBV6-7; 7 nucleotides agree with TRBD1. TRBV6-7 is given ORF status, its function remaining uncertain. This CDR3 spans 17 amino acids. The ends lost 5 bases at V and 3 bases at J; junction bases unmatched: 12. CDR3 bases: TGTGCCAGCAGTCCCACAGGGGTAAATGTAGCTAATGAAAAACTGTTTTTT. It yields the protein CASSPTGVNVANEKLFF.

The genes are TRBV7-9 and TRBJ2-1, with TRBD2 matching over 7 bases. Looked up from germline, CDR1 is SEHNR and CDR2 is FQNEAQ (reference sequence). With V trimmed by 5 bases and J by 5 bases, 9 bases remained unmatched. The CDR3 loop spans 15 amino acids. Here the CDR3 reads CASSPWGAGHNEQFF. The CDR3 bases are TGTGCCAGCAGCCCCTGGGGAGCGGGGCACAATGAGCAGTTCTTC.

The gene calls are TRBV7-9 and TRBJ1-2, with 9 bases lining up with TRBD1. There are 14 residues in the CDR3. Germline CDR1 is SEHNR and CDR2 is FQNEAQ (reference sequence). The ends lost 4 bases at V and 6 bases at J; junction bases unmatched: 6. The CDR3 bases are TGTGCCAGCAGCTCCGGGACAGGGTATGATGGCTACACCTTC. It specifies CASSSGTGYDGYTF.

The chain is built from TRBV4-3 and TRBJ2-1; a weak D match, TRBD2 (6 bases). Germline V lookup: CDR1 LGHNA, CDR2 YSLEER. Deletions cut 0 bases from V and 1 base from J, with 13 bases between. This CDR3 contains 17 residues. CDR3 sequence: CASSQDLEGRSYNEQFF. The CDR3 DNA sequence: TGCGCCAGCAGCCAAGACTTGGAGGGAAGGTCCTACAATGAGCAGTTCTTC.

The chain has TRBV6-2 or TRBV6-3 and TRBJ1-5; 7 bases fit TRBD1. The CDR3 consists of 17 residues. Germline V gene data show CDR1 as MNHEY and CDR2 as SVGEGT. With V trimmed by 2 bases and J by 0 bases, 7 bases remained unmatched. For the CDR3, the DNA is TGTGCCAGCAGTTACATCAGTAAGGGGGCTAGCAATCAGCCCCAGCATTTT. Its protein is CASSYISKGASNQPQHF.

V gene TRBV24-1 combines with J gene TRBJ2-7; D perhaps matches TRBD1 (6 bases). Per germline, CDR1 KGHDR and CDR2 SFDVKD. Trimming took off 3 bases at V and 3 bases at J, with 8 bases between the two ends. The CDR3 contains 13 residues. CDR3 protein: CATSDEDSYEQYF. Written as DNA, the CDR3 is TGTGCCACCAGTGATGAGGACAGCTACGAGCAGTACTTC.